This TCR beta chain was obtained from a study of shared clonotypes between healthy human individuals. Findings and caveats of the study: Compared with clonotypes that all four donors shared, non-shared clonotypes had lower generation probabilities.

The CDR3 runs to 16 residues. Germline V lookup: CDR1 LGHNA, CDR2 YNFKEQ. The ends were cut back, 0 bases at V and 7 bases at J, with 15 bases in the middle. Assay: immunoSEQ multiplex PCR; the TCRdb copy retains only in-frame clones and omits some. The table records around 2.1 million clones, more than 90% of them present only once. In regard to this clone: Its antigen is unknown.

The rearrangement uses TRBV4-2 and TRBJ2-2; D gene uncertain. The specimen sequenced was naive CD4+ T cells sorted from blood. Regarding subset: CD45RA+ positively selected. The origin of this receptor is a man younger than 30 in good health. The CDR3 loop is CASSQDGRTPDGELFF. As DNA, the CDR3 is TGTGCCAGCAGCCAAGATGGCAGAACACCGGACGGGGAGCTGTTTTTT.